The text below deals with one TCR beta chain. These data originate in a study of control samples from healthy donors and cancer patients. TCRdb's copy holds only in-frame clones and misses some; the assay was immunoSEQ multiplex PCR. The table includes hundreds of thousands of clones, around 90% detected once. The CDR3 is 11 amino acids. Deletions cut 4 bases from V and 8 bases from J, with 8 bases between. This chain joins TRBV12-3 or TRBV12-4 and TRBJ1-1; unclear D gene. This TCR was recovered from a man between 35 and 55 years old with head and neck cancer. Source material: PBMCs. This chain's CDR3 is CASSSRREAFF. CDR3 bases: TGTGCCAGCAGTTCACGGAGGGAAGCTTTCTTT.